Shown below are 19 T cell receptor beta chains from a single sample sequenced in a study of stem cell transplantation in POMP-related autoinflammatory disease. The repertoire was sequenced with immunoSEQ multiplex PCR; TCRdb's copy has only in-frame clones and lacks some. Altogether some 70,000 clones are present, roughly 93% being singletons, with the ten largest covering 0.66%. This specimen consisted of CD4+ T cells from PBMCs, obtained after stem cell transplantation. These receptors were collected from a human patient with POMP-related autoinflammation and immune dysregulation (PRAID). Part of the T cells may come from the graft donor.

This clone was seen a single time. The CDR3 is CASIWGAQETQYF. The CDR3 coding sequence is TGTGCCAGCATTTGGGGGGCACAAGAGACCCAGTACTTC. The chain links TRBV6-5 to TRBJ2-5; either TRBD1 or TRBD2 may fit D (6 bases each). CDR1 is MNHEY and CDR2 is SVGAGI in the germline V gene. V dropped 7 bases and J dropped 2 bases, with 11 bases sitting between them. The CDR3 extends over 13 amino acids.

This clone was seen once. The chain combines TRBV28 with TRBJ2-7; D not resolved. The CDR3 consists of 15 residues. The V end lost 2 bases, the J end lost 0 bases, and 11 bases lay between the germline ends. The V gene's germline CDR1 is MDHEN and CDR2 SYDVKM. The CDR3 loop reads CASSLGPARSYEQYF. The CDR3 DNA is TGTGCCAGCAGTTTAGGGCCCGCTCGCTCCTACGAGCAGTACTTC.

The V and J genes are TRBV19 and TRBJ1-5; D gene ambiguous. The ends were cut back, 7 bases at V and 5 bases at J, with 9 bases in the middle. Germline CDR1 LNHDA, CDR2 SQIVND (reference sequence). The CDR3 has 12 amino acids. CDR3: CASKADYQPQHF. The CDR3 DNA reads as TGTGCCAGTAAGGCAGATTATCAGCCCCAGCATTTT.

The CDR3 nucleotides read TGTGCCAGCAGCCATGGGCTCCGGGGAAGCACAGATACGCAGTATTTT. Its translation: CASSHGLRGSTDTQYF. J is TRBJ2-3 and V is TRBV21-1; the D call TRBD2 from the table was never checked on the DNA. TRBV21-1 is assigned pseudogene status. This CDR3 region has 16 residues.

This clone was recorded only once. The chain recombines TRBV3-1 (or the pseudogene TRBV3-2) with TRBJ2-5; 12 nucleotides agree with TRBD2. Trimming at V came to 2 bases and at J to 5 bases, leaving 9 bases not matched to a gene. Germline CDR1 reads LGHDT; CDR2 reads YNNKEL (reference sequence). CDR3 length: 17 residues. The CDR3 loop reads CASSQTLAGGPRETQYF. In DNA form, the CDR3 reads TGTGCCAGCAGCCAAACCCTAGCGGGGGGGCCTCGTGAGACCCAGTACTTC.

The rearrangement uses TRBV28 and TRBJ2-7; 9 bases match TRBD1. Germline lookup yields CDR1 MDHEN and CDR2 SYDVKM. V lost 2 bases and J lost 1; bases outside the gene matches: 12. This CDR3 is 18 amino acids long. CDR3 protein: CASSLSLFSTGGSYEQYF. CDR3 nucleotides: TGTGCCAGCAGTTTAAGCCTCTTTTCGACAGGGGGATCCTACGAGCAGTACTTC.

The CDR3 nucleotides are TGTGCCAGCAGCCAAGAAGGTTCAGCAGATACGCAGTATTTT. Translated: CASSQEGSADTQYF. The V and J genes are TRBV3-1 (or the pseudogene TRBV3-2) and TRBJ2-3; D unresolved. The germline V gene has CDR1 LGHDT and CDR2 YNNKEL (reference sequence). Trimming left V 0 bases short and J 4 bases short, with 8 bases between. The CDR3 contains 14 residues.

The V and J genes are TRBV2 and TRBJ2-7; unclear D gene. Germline CDR1 reads SNHLY; CDR2 reads FYNNEI. This CDR3 has 13 residues. The V end was cut by 4 bases, the J end by 11 bases, with 18 bases between. The chain's CDR3 is CASSAVPTLEKYV. The CDR3 region has the DNA TGTGCCAGCAGTGCTGTTCCGACCCTGGAAAAGTACGTC.

The J gene is TRBJ2-1, the V gene TRBV5-5; maybe TRBD1 (6 bases). Germline V gene lookup returns CDR1 SGHKS and CDR2 YYEKEE (reference sequence). The V and J ends lost 2 bases and 0 bases respectively, with 12 bases between them. This CDR3 spans 16 amino acids. The chain's CDR3 is CASSFHRVSSYNEQFF. CDR3 coding DNA: TGTGCCAGCAGCTTCCACAGGGTGAGCTCCTACAATGAGCAGTTCTTC.

The chain recombines TRBV6-5 with TRBJ1-3; unclear D gene. Per germline, CDR1 MNHEY and CDR2 SVGAGI. The CDR3 contains 14 residues. The germline V and J ends were trimmed by 6 bases and 1 base, with 10 bases remaining between them. CDR3 nucleotide sequence: TGTGCCAGCAGCCTCAGTCTTTCTGGAAACACCATATATTTT. Its protein product is CASSLSLSGNTIYF.

This clone has only a few counts. The V call is TRBV9, the J call TRBJ1-6; D perhaps matches TRBD1 (5 bases). The CDR3 runs 15 residues. In germline, CDR1 is SGDLS, CDR2 YYNGEE. Trimming shortened V by 4 bases and J by 8 bases, and 16 bases separated the two germline ends. The CDR3 sequence: CASSPQGTADSPLHF. CDR3 sequence (DNA): TGTGCCAGCAGCCCCCAAGGGACCGCCGATTCACCCCTCCACTTT.

The genes are TRBV18 and TRBJ2-6; D not certain. Trimming shortened V by 0 bases and J by 12 bases, and 9 bases separated the two germline ends. CDR1 is KGHSH and CDR2 is LQKENI in the germline V gene. The CDR3 has 13 amino acids. The CDR3 nucleotides read TGTGCCAGCTCACCACCACGGCCCGCCGTCCTGACTTTC. Translated: CASSPPRPAVLTF.

The chain recombines TRBV6-6 with TRBJ2-7; D may be TRBD1 or TRBD2 (6 bases each). The ends were cut back, 6 bases at V and 9 bases at J, with 15 bases in the middle. The CDR3 runs 12 residues. Germline CDR1 reads MNHNY; CDR2 reads SVGAGI (reference sequence). CDR3 sequence: CASSPAEGGQYF. The DNA for the CDR3 is TGTGCCAGCAGCCCTGCTGAGGGGGGGCAGTACTTC.

This chain connects TRBV18 to TRBJ2-2; 9 bases align to TRBD1. Germline V CDR1 and CDR2: KGHSH, LQKENI. The CDR3 length is 15 residues. V lost 4 bases to trimming and J lost 6 bases; unmatched junction nucleotides: 6. The CDR3 here is CASSRTGDGAGELFF. Written as DNA, the CDR3 is TGTGCCAGCTCACGGACAGGGGACGGGGCCGGGGAGCTGTTTTTT.

The rearrangement joins TRBV27 to TRBJ1-2; D not certain. In germline, CDR1 is MNHEY, CDR2 SMNVEV (reference sequence). The CDR3 length is 15 residues. Trimming shortened V by 3 bases and J by 0 bases, and 11 bases separated the two germline ends. The CDR3 here is CASSLRVPSNYGYTF. CDR3 bases: TGTGCCAGCAGTTTGAGGGTCCCCTCTAACTATGGCTACACCTTC.

The V and J genes are TRBV30 and TRBJ2-5; possibly TRBD2 for D (6 bases). The germline V gene has CDR1 GTSNPN and CDR2 SVGIG (reference sequence). The length of the CDR3 is 14 residues. Trimming left V 6 bases short and J 3 bases short, with 17 bases between. The CDR3 loop reads CACTTLWGEETQYF. CDR3 nucleotides: TGTGCCTGCACGACGTTATGGGGGGAAGAGACCCAGTACTTC.

The chain carries TRBV3-1 (or the pseudogene TRBV3-2) and TRBJ2-5, with a possible D match to TRBD2 (6 bases). V shed 2 bases and J shed 7 bases, with 14 bases lying between them. The CDR3 is 14 residues long. In germline, CDR1 is LGHDT, CDR2 YNNKEL (reference sequence). The CDR3 loop is CASSQKLATGTQYF. The CDR3 DNA sequence: TGTGCCAGCAGCCAAAAACTAGCTACGGGGACCCAGTACTTC.

The chain has TRBV5-1 and TRBJ2-3; TRBD1 might be the D (6 bases). CDR3 length equals 13 residues. The germline V gene encodes CDR1 SGHRS and CDR2 YFSETQ. V dropped 6 bases and J dropped 4 bases, with 12 bases sitting between them. CDR3 in DNA: TGCGCCAGCAATGGGGGCGCCCCAGATACGCAGTATTTT. Residues: CASNGGAPDTQYF.

V is TRBV4-1 and J is TRBJ1-3, with a possible D match to TRBD1 (5 bases). Germline lookup yields CDR1 MGHRA and CDR2 YSYEKL. The CDR3 sequence is 17 residues long. The ends were cut back, 0 bases at V and 0 bases at J, with 12 bases in the middle. The CDR3 is CASSQDGGRISGNTIYF. CDR3 nucleotide sequence: TGCGCCAGCAGCCAAGATGGGGGGAGAATCTCTGGAAACACCATATATTTT.